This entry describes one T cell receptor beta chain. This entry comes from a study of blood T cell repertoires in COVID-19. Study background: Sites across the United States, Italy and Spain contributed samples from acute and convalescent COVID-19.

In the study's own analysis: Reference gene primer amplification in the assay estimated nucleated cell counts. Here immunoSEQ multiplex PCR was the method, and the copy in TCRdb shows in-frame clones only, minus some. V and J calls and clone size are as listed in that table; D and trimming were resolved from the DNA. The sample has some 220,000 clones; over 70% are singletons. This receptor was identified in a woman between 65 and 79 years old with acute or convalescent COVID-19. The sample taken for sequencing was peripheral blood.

DNA for the CDR3: TGTGCCAGTAGTGACAACAGGGGTGAAAAACTGTTTTTT. Translated: CASSDNRGEKLFF. The chain uses TRBV19 and TRBJ1-4; 7 bases line up with TRBD1. Germline values: CDR1 LNHDA, CDR2 SQIVND (reference sequence). CDR3 length equals 13 residues. Trimming cost V 5 bases and J 7 bases; bases outside gene matches: 4. Complete variable domain (other parts from reference TRBV19 and TRBJ1-4): DGGITQSPKYLFRKEGQNVTLSCEQNLNHDAMYWYRQDPGQGLRLIYYSQIVNDFQKGDIAEGYSVSREKKESFPLTVTSAQKNPTAFYLCASSDNRGEKLFFGSGTQLSVL.